The T cell receptor (beta chain) under discussion was sequenced for a study of T cell responses to AZD1222 COVID-19 vaccine. Only in-frame clones appear in the TCRdb table, and some are missing; sequencing was by immunoSEQ multiplex PCR. Among 100,000 to 150,000 clones listed, over 90% were seen once. As to this clone: The antigen remains unidentified.

V was clipped by 3 bases and J by 5 bases; unmatched bases: 6. The CDR3 sequence is 15 residues long. Germline V CDR1 and CDR2: LNHDA, SQIVND (reference sequence). Whole-study findings and limits: Sampling captured repertoires only after the peak T cell response. A mostly white British donor set with more females was recruited, and clonal diversity was possibly underestimated.

The source is an adult in good health. The gene calls are TRBV19 and TRBJ1-5; 8 nucleotides align to TRBD1. The sample was peripheral blood, taken on day 0 of AZD1222 vaccination. CDR3 sequence reads: CASSILGTGYQPQHF. CDR3 DNA sequence: TGTGCCAGTAGTATTTTGGGGACAGGATATCAGCCCCAGCATTTT. Full variable domain (outside the CDR3, taken from reference TRBV19 and TRBJ1-5): DGGITQSPKYLFRKEGQNVTLSCEQNLNHDAMYWYRQDPGQGLRLIYYSQIVNDFQKGDIAEGYSVSREKKESFPLTVTSAQKNPTAFYLCASSILGTGYQPQHFGDGTRLSIL.